A selection of T cell receptor beta chains follows, all from one sample in a study of technical replicates of blood from several donors. The protocol was immunoSEQ multiplex PCR, while the TCRdb copy is restricted to in-frame clones and leaves out a portion. Found here are some 71,000 clones, about 97% of them singletons; the top ten hold 0.18%. Sequenced input: T cells isolated from PBMCs. The receptors were sampled from a human donor in good health. Both conserved end residues are part of each CDR3. The D gene is left open where the match is weak. Rows may omit the clone size; those that give it use once, few, many or a size class.

CDR3: CAWSDGTRRNGYTF; DNA: TGTGCCTGGAGTGATGGTACACGGAGGAATGGCTACACCTTC; D: -; length: 14; size: -; J: TRBJ1-2; V: TRBV30
CDR3: CASSPDSRDRGRIFNEQFF; DNA: TGTGCCAGCAGCCCGGACTCCCGGGACAGGGGGCGGATCTTCAATGAGCAGTTCTTC; D: TRBD1; length: 19; size: -; J: TRBJ2-1; V: TRBV7-9
CDR3: CASSDRGLAGGDEQFF; DNA: TGTGCCAGCAGTGACCGGGGACTAGCGGGGGGAGATGAGCAGTTCTTC; D: TRBD2; length: 16; size: few; J: TRBJ2-1; V: TRBV6-4
CDR3: CASSLGPGWEKLFF; DNA: TGTGCCAGCAGCTTGGGGCCAGGGTGGGAAAAACTGTTTTTT; D: -; length: 14; size: -; J: TRBJ1-4; V: TRBV5-6
CDR3: CASSFGGLSYEQYF; DNA: TGTGCCAGCAGCTTCGGAGGTCTCTCCTACGAGCAGTACTTC; D: -; length: 14; size: -; J: TRBJ2-7; V: TRBV7-9
CDR3: CASSSSRDRDSNQPQHF; DNA: TGTGCCAGCAGCAGCAGCCGGGACAGAGATAGCAATCAGCCCCAGCATTTT; D: TRBD1; length: 17; size: once; J: TRBJ1-5; V: TRBV7-9
CDR3: CASSLTGGGPYEQYF; DNA: TGCGCCAGCAGCTTGACGGGGGGGGGTCCCTACGAGCAGTACTTC; D: TRBD2; length: 15; size: -; J: TRBJ2-7; V: TRBV5-1
CDR3: CASSLGRGRRGNQPQHF; DNA: TGTGCCAGCAGCTTAGGTAGGGGGCGCAGGGGCAATCAGCCCCAGCATTTT; D: TRBD1; length: 17; size: -; J: TRBJ1-5; V: TRBV7-8
CDR3: CASSLAGLAGESDTQYF; DNA: TGTGCCAGCAGTTTAGCTGGTCTAGCGGGAGAGTCAGATACGCAGTATTTT; D: TRBD2; length: 17; size: -; J: TRBJ2-3; V: TRBV27
CDR3: CASSLQPLIKETQYF; DNA: TGTGCCAGCAGTTTACAACCACTCATCAAAGAGACCCAGTACTTC; D: -; length: 15; size: -; J: TRBJ2-5; V: TRBV28
CDR3: CSVEGTSDEQYF; DNA: TGCAGCGTTGAAGGGACTAGTGACGAGCAGTACTTC; D: TRBD2; length: 12; size: -; J: TRBJ2-7; V: TRBV29-1
CDR3: CASSAGLAGDHEQFF; DNA: TGTGCCAGCAGCGCAGGCCTGGCGGGAGACCATGAGCAGTTCTTC; D: TRBD2; length: 15; size: once; J: TRBJ2-1; V: TRBV9
CDR3: CASGWNYKLFF; DNA: TGTGCCAGCGGGTGGAACTACAAACTGTTTTTT; D: -; length: 11; size: -; J: TRBJ1-4; V: TRBV28
CDR3: CASSLRPGNMNTEAFF; DNA: TGTGCCAGCAGTTTAAGACCAGGAAACATGAACACTGAAGCTTTCTTT; D: -; length: 16; size: -; J: TRBJ1-1; V: TRBV27
CDR3: CASSYSRGDNEKLFF; DNA: TGTGCCAGCAGTTACTCCCGGGGGGATAATGAAAAACTGTTTTTT; D: -; length: 15; size: -; J: TRBJ1-4; V: TRBV6-5
CDR3: CASIVAGNTEAFF; DNA: TGTGCCTCCATCGTGGCAGGGAACACTGAAGCTTTCTTT; D: -; length: 13; size: -; J: TRBJ1-1; V: TRBV6-1
CDR3: CASSNRGTNEKLFF; DNA: TGTGCCAGTAGTAACAGGGGAACTAATGAAAAACTGTTTTTT; D: TRBD1; length: 14; size: -; J: TRBJ1-4; V: TRBV19
CDR3: CASSLALAGDTDTQYF; DNA: TGTGCCAGCAGCTTGGCGTTAGCGGGTGACACAGATACGCAGTATTTT; D: TRBD2; length: 16; size: -; J: TRBJ2-3; V: TRBV5-6
CDR3: CATKQRGDNEQFF; DNA: TGTGCCACCAAGCAGCGGGGGGACAATGAGCAGTTCTTC; D: TRBD2; length: 13; size: -; J: TRBJ2-1; V: TRBV25-1
CDR3: CASSVAFSGANVLTF; DNA: TGTGCCAGCAGCGTAGCTTTCTCTGGGGCCAACGTCCTGACTTTC; D: -; length: 15; size: -; J: TRBJ2-6; V: TRBV9
CDR3: CASSLRASGASYEQYF; DNA: TGTGCCAGCAGTTTAAGGGCTAGCGGAGCCTCCTACGAGCAGTACTTC; D: TRBD2; length: 16; size: once; J: TRBJ2-7; V: TRBV27
CDR3: CASSIRRTGRGTEAFF; DNA: TGTGCCAGTAGTATACGGAGGACGGGAAGAGGCACTGAAGCTTTCTTT; D: -; length: 16; size: -; J: TRBJ1-1; V: TRBV19
CDR3: CASEDRGAPEAFF; DNA: TGTGCCAGCGAAGACCGTGGGGCCCCTGAAGCTTTCTTT; D: -; length: 13; size: -; J: TRBJ1-1; V: TRBV6-5
CDR3: CASSVRASGSDTQYF; DNA: TGTGCCAGCAGCGTAAGGGCTAGCGGGTCAGATACGCAGTATTTT; D: TRBD2; length: 15; size: -; J: TRBJ2-3; V: TRBV9
CDR3: CASSSSGVSSYGYTF; DNA: TGTGCCAGCAGCTCATCAGGGGTATCATCCTATGGCTACACCTTC; D: -; length: 15; size: once; J: TRBJ1-2; V: TRBV5-5
CDR3: CASSILAGRLSDTQYF; DNA: TGTGCCAGCAGCATCCTAGCGGGAAGGCTTTCAGATACGCAGTATTTT; D: TRBD2; length: 16; size: -; J: TRBJ2-3; V: TRBV7-9
CDR3: CASSLDKRGQAREQYF; DNA: TGTGCCAGCAGCTTGGATAAGCGGGGACAGGCGCGCGAGCAGTACTTC; D: -; length: 16; size: -; J: TRBJ2-7; V: TRBV5-8
CDR3: CSVTNTGMADTEAFF; DNA: TGCAGCGTTACGAATACAGGGATGGCGGACACTGAAGCTTTCTTT; D: -; length: 15; size: -; J: TRBJ1-1; V: TRBV29-1
CDR3: CASSVDDLSTRGLYF; DNA: TGTGCCAGCAGCGTAGATGACTTGTCAACGAGGGGGCTGTACTTC; D: TRBD1; length: 15; size: -; J: TRBJ2-7; V: TRBV9
CDR3: CASSDLAEMSSYEQYF; DNA: TGCGCCAGCAGTGACCTAGCGGAGATGAGCTCCTACGAGCAGTACTTC; D: TRBD2; length: 16; size: -; J: TRBJ2-7; V: TRBV10-2
CDR3: CASSLSGNREDYTEAFF; DNA: TGTGCCAGCAGCTTGTCGGGCAACAGGGAAGATTACACTGAAGCTTTCTTT; D: -; length: 17; size: -; J: TRBJ1-1; V: TRBV7-2
CDR3: CASRQGGLAGTTDTQYF; DNA: TGTGCCAGCAGACAGGGTGGGCTAGCGGGCACCACAGATACGCAGTATTTT; D: TRBD2; length: 17; size: -; J: TRBJ2-3; V: TRBV2
CDR3: CASSLISGDGNEQYF; DNA: TGTGCCAGCAGTTTAATTTCCGGGGATGGCAACGAGCAGTACTTC; D: -; length: 15; size: -; J: TRBJ2-7; V: TRBV28
CDR3: CASRIIDRDPGELFF; DNA: TGTGCCAGCAGAATAATCGACAGGGATCCCGGGGAGCTGTTTTTT; D: TRBD1; length: 15; size: -; J: TRBJ2-2; V: TRBV6-1
CDR3: CASSHNYPQYF; DNA: TGTGCCAGCAGTCATAACTATCCCCAGTACTTC; D: -; length: 11; size: -; J: TRBJ2-7; V: TRBV28
CDR3: CASGPDRGRTDTQYF; DNA: TGTGCCAGCGGCCCCGACAGGGGGAGGACAGATACGCAGTATTTT; D: TRBD1; length: 15; size: -; J: TRBJ2-3; V: TRBV11-3
CDR3: CASSLEGGGAIDEQYF; DNA: TGCGCCAGCAGCTTGGAGGGCGGGGGGGCGATCGACGAGCAGTACTTC; D: TRBD2; length: 16; size: -; J: TRBJ2-7; V: TRBV5-1
CDR3: CASSSPGDRESYEQYF; DNA: TGTGCCAGCAGTTCCCCCGGGGACAGGGAGTCCTACGAGCAGTACTTC; D: TRBD1; length: 16; size: -; J: TRBJ2-7; V: TRBV28
CDR3: CASSSGGVGANVLTF; DNA: TGTGCCAGCAGCTCAGGGGGTGTTGGGGCCAACGTCCTGACTTTC; D: TRBD1; length: 15; size: -; J: TRBJ2-6; V: TRBV5-4
CDR3: CASSFGTQSYEQYF; DNA: TGTGCCAGCAGTTTTGGGACACAAAGTTACGAGCAGTACTTC; D: -; length: 14; size: -; J: TRBJ2-7; V: TRBV6-5
CDR3: CASSSPTSGKNNEQFF; DNA: TGTGCCAGCAGCTCCCCGACTAGCGGAAAAAACAATGAGCAGTTCTTC; D: TRBD2; length: 16; size: -; J: TRBJ2-1; V: TRBV5-6
CDR3: CASSVGTDTEAFF; DNA: TGTGCCAGCAGTGTCGGGACAGACACTGAAGCTTTCTTT; D: TRBD1; length: 13; size: few; J: TRBJ1-1; V: TRBV6-1
CDR3: CASYPGQGVSGGNTIYF; DNA: TGTGCCAGTTACCCGGGACAGGGGGTCTCGGGAGGAAACACCATATATTTT; D: TRBD1; length: 17; size: once; J: TRBJ1-3; V: TRBV2
CDR3: CASSSQGPAGELFF; DNA: TGTGCCAGCAGCTCACAGGGCCCGGCCGGGGAGCTGTTTTTT; D: -; length: 14; size: -; J: TRBJ2-2; V: TRBV9
CDR3: CASSDGQGMEYMGGYTF; DNA: TGTGCCAGCAGTGATGGACAGGGTATGGAGTATATGGGTGGCTACACCTTC; D: TRBD1; length: 17; size: -; J: TRBJ1-2; V: TRBV6-1
CDR3: CASSPGTNYGYTF; DNA: TGTGCCAGCAGCCCCGGGACTAACTATGGCTACACCTTC; D: -; length: 13; size: once; J: TRBJ1-2; V: TRBV5-4
CDR3: CASSATNTGGGTDTQYF; DNA: TGTGCCAGCAGCGCAACCAACACAGGGGGTGGCACAGATACGCAGTATTTT; D: TRBD1; length: 17; size: -; J: TRBJ2-3; V: TRBV9
CDR3: CASSYSRGLAGELFF; DNA: TGTGCCAGCAGTTACTCGAGGGGGTTGGCCGGGGAGCTGTTTTTT; D: -; length: 15; size: -; J: TRBJ2-2; V: TRBV6-5
CDR3: CASSQEAGRLSYEQYF; DNA: TGCGCCAGCAGCCAAGAAGCCGGGAGGCTCTCCTACGAGCAGTACTTC; D: TRBD2; length: 16; size: -; J: TRBJ2-7; V: TRBV4-1
CDR3: CASSFDNYEQYF; DNA: TGTGCCAGCAGCTTCGACAACTACGAGCAGTACTTC; D: -; length: 12; size: -; J: TRBJ2-7; V: TRBV28
CDR3: CASSPVTSGGSTDTQYF; DNA: TGTGCCAGCAGCCCAGTTACTAGCGGGGGGAGCACAGATACGCAGTATTTT; D: TRBD2; length: 17; size: -; J: TRBJ2-3; V: TRBV5-6
CDR3: CASGGSYYGYTF; DNA: TGTGCATCGGGGGGATCTTATTATGGCTACACCTTC; D: -; length: 12; size: -; J: TRBJ1-2; V: TRBV29-1
CDR3: CAILPGFSYEQYF; DNA: TGTGCTATCTTGCCGGGATTCTCCTACGAGCAGTACTTC; D: -; length: 13; size: -; J: TRBJ2-7; V: TRBV12-5